These 17 T cell receptor beta chains were sequenced from one sample in a study of blood T cell repertoires in COVID-19. Libraries were prepared by immunoSEQ multiplex PCR; TCRdb keeps only in-frame clonotypes and omits some of them. The top ten clones hold approximately 1.8% of a sample with more than 300,000 clones, approximately 88% of them seen once. The sequenced material came from peripheral blood. All receptors derive from a woman in her thirties with COVID-19, enrolled during active disease.

The chain couples TRBV11-2 to TRBJ2-7; TRBD1 is a possible D gene (5 bases). This CDR3 is built from 14 residues. From germline, CDR1 is SGHAT and CDR2 FQNNGV. The germline V and J ends were trimmed by 1 base and 2 bases, with 9 bases remaining between them. CDR3 nucleotide sequence: TGTGCCAGCAGCTTAGGGGGCGGACCCTACGAGCAGTACGTC. This encodes CASSLGGGPYEQYV.

The chain carries TRBV5-1 and TRBJ2-7; the D gene is possibly TRBD1 (6 bases). Per the germline V gene, CDR1 is SGHRS and CDR2 is YFSETQ. Trimming took off 4 bases at V and 3 bases at J, with 8 bases between the two ends. This CDR3 region has 12 residues. CDR3: CASSPDSYEQYF. CDR3 bases: TGCGCCAGCAGCCCGGACAGCTACGAGCAGTACTTC.

The V call is TRBV19, the J call TRBJ2-3; D is unclear. Trimming left V 5 bases short and J 0 bases short, with 12 bases between. Germline CDR1 reads LNHDA; CDR2 reads SQIVND (reference sequence). This CDR3 has 15 amino acids. The CDR3 spells CASSPALFSTDTQYF. In DNA form, the CDR3 reads TGTGCCAGTAGTCCAGCGTTATTTAGCACAGATACGCAGTATTTT.

V is TRBV4-2 and J is TRBJ1-2, with a tentative D call TRBD1 (5 bases). In germline, CDR1 is LGHNA, CDR2 YNFKEQ. The length of the CDR3 is 15 residues. V lost 4 bases, J lost 4 bases, and 16 bases lay in between. As DNA, the CDR3 is TGTGCCAGCAGCCCTGGGGCGGGGGGAGGCTATGGCTACACCTTC. Its protein is CASSPGAGGGYGYTF.

This chain uses TRBV4-3 with TRBJ2-7; maybe TRBD1 (6 bases). Trimming removed 1 base from V and 11 bases from J, with 12 bases in between. The CDR3 covers 12 residues. The germline CDR1 and CDR2 sequences are LGHNA and YSLEER. CDR3 in DNA: TGCGCCAGCAGCCAAGGTCCAGGGGAGAAGTACTTC. This codes for CASSQGPGEKYF.

The chain carries TRBV12-3 or TRBV12-4 and TRBJ2-1, with TRBD1 identical over 9 bases. With V trimmed by 6 bases and J by 3 bases, 0 bases remained unmatched. CDR3 size: 13 residues. CDR3 DNA sequence: TGTGCCAGCAGGGACAGGGGCTACAATGAGCAGTTCTTC. Protein product: CASRDRGYNEQFF.

This clone was detected many times. The chain joins TRBV7-9 to TRBJ2-3; a possible D gene is TRBD1 (5 bases). The V gene's germline CDR1 is SEHNR and CDR2 FQNEAQ (reference sequence). The CDR3 runs to 17 residues. Trimming shortened V by 5 bases and J by 3 bases, and 21 bases separated the two germline ends. The DNA of the CDR3 is TGTGCCAGCAGCCCCGGGTCCGGACATAGAGCAACAGATACGCAGTATTTT. It encodes CASSPGSGHRATDTQYF.

The chain links TRBV3-1 (or the pseudogene TRBV3-2) to TRBJ2-5; perhaps TRBD2 as D (6 bases). Deletions cut 4 bases from V and 7 bases from J, with 16 bases between. The length of the CDR3 is 14 residues. Looked up from germline, CDR1 is LGHDT and CDR2 is YNNKEL (reference sequence). CDR3 sequence reads: CASSPSLGGGTQYF. CDR3 sequence (DNA): TGTGCCAGCAGCCCCTCCCTCGGGGGAGGGACCCAGTACTTC.

The rearrangement uses TRBV27 and TRBJ2-1; D gene ambiguous. V dropped 3 bases and J dropped 7 bases, with 13 bases sitting between them. The CDR3 is made up of 14 amino acids. CDR1 is MNHEY and CDR2 is SMNVEV in the germline V gene (reference sequence). The CDR3 loop is CASSLWSEWNEQFF. The CDR3 nucleotides read TGTGCCAGCAGTTTGTGGTCGGAGTGGAATGAGCAGTTCTTC.

The rearrangement links TRBV10-1 to TRBJ1-1, with D tentatively TRBD1 (5 bases). Between the trimmed V and J ends, which lost 5 bases and 4 bases, there was a span of 14 bases. This CDR3 is built from 14 residues. CDR1 WNHNN and CDR2 SYGVQD come from the germline V gene (reference sequence). The CDR3 protein is CASSSRDSLTEAFF. The CDR3 DNA reads as TGCGCCAGCAGTAGTAGAGACAGTCTCACTGAAGCTTTCTTT.

The chain couples TRBV6-6 to TRBJ2-1; TRBD1 matches at 7 bases. J lost 10 bases, V lost 6 bases, and 9 bases had no gene match. The CDR3 runs 13 residues. Germline V gives CDR1 MNHNY, CDR2 SVGAGI (reference sequence). For the CDR3, the DNA is TGTGCCAGCAGCCGAAGAGGACAGGCCGAGCAGTTCTTC. As protein: CASSRRGQAEQFF.

The chain joins TRBV12-3 or TRBV12-4 to TRBJ2-7, with a possible D match to TRBD2 (6 bases). The germline V and J ends were trimmed by 1 base and 6 bases, with 7 bases remaining between them. The CDR3 covers 12 residues. The CDR3 DNA sequence: TGTGCCAGCAGTTTAGAGGGACTCGAGCAGTACTTC. The encoded protein is CASSLEGLEQYF.

The rearrangement joins TRBV7-9 to TRBJ1-1, with D unresolved. CDR3 length: 14 amino acids. V was pared by 5 bases and J by 2 bases, with 12 bases between. Germline V gene sequence: CDR1 SEHNR, CDR2 FQNEAQ (reference sequence). The CDR3 region has the DNA TGTGCCAGCAGCCTGGGGAGCCTTAACACTGAAGCTTTCTTT. This codes for CASSLGSLNTEAFF.

Note on this clone: A read error may account for a junction end that differs from germline. The V and J genes are TRBV7-2 and TRBJ2-4, with 14 bases identical to TRBD2. The CDR3 spans 18 residues. Germline V lookup: CDR1 SGHTA, CDR2 FQGNSA. The CDR3 region has the DNA TGTGCCAGCTGCTTACTCGGGACTAGCGGGGGACCCAAAAACATTCAGTACTTC. This encodes CASCLLGTSGGPKNIQYF.

The gene calls are TRBV7-9 and TRBJ1-3; 8 bases agree with TRBD1. CDR3 length: 16 amino acids. Germline V gene sequence: CDR1 SEHNR, CDR2 FQNEAQ (reference sequence). V was pared by 4 bases and J by 0 bases, with 5 bases of the junction left unmatched. The CDR3, as DNA: TGTGCCAGCAGCTCGACAGGGGACCCCTCTGGAAACACCATATATTTT. Protein product: CASSSTGDPSGNTIYF.

The rearrangement links TRBV19 to TRBJ1-5; D remains unclear. V shed 6 bases and J shed 1 base, with 13 bases lying between them. CDR1 is LNHDA, CDR2 SQIVND, per germline (reference sequence). This CDR3 is built from 15 residues. CDR3 loop: CASRWASGSNQPQHF. The CDR3, as DNA: TGTGCCAGTAGATGGGCGTCGGGGAGCAATCAGCCCCAGCATTTT. Using reference TRBV19 and TRBJ1-5 for the parts outside the CDR3, the full variable domain is DGGITQSPKYLFRKEGQNVTLSCEQNLNHDAMYWYRQDPGQGLRLIYYSQIVNDFQKGDIAEGYSVSREKKESFPLTVTSAQKNPTAFYLCASRWASGSNQPQHFGDGTRLSIL.

This clone was seen a single time. Written as DNA, the CDR3 is TGTGCCAGCAGTTATATGACAGGCACTAGCAATCAGCCCCAGCATTTT. The encoded protein is CASSYMTGTSNQPQHF. The J gene is TRBJ1-5, the V gene TRBV6-6, with D possibly TRBD1 on 6 matching bases. The CDR3 length is 16 residues. V was clipped by 3 bases and J by 0 bases, with 12 bases between them. Per the germline V gene, CDR1 is MNHNY and CDR2 is SVGAGI (reference sequence).